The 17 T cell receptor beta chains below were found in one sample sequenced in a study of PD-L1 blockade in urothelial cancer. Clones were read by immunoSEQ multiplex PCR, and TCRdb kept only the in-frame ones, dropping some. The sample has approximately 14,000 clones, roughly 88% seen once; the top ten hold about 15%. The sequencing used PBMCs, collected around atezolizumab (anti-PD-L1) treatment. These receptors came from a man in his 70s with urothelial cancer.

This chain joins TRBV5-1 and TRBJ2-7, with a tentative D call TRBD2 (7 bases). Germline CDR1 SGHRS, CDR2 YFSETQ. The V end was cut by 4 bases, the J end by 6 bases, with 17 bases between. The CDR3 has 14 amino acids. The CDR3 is CASSPGGPPAEQYF. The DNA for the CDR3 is TGCGCCAGCAGCCCGGGGGGCCCCCCGGCCGAGCAGTACTTC. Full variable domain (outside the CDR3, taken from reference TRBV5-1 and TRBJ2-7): KAGVTQTPRYLIKTRGQQVTLSCSPISGHRSVSWYQQTPGQGLQFLFEYFSETQRNKGNFPGRFSGRQFSNSRSEMNVSTLELGDSALYLCASSPGGPPAEQYFGPGTRLTVT.

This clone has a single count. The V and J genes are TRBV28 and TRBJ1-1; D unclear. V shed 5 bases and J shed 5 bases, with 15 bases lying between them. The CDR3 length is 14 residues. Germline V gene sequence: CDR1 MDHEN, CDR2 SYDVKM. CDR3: CASSVAGGRTEAFF. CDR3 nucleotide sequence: TGTGCCAGCAGTGTAGCGGGCGGTAGGACTGAAGCTTTCTTT.

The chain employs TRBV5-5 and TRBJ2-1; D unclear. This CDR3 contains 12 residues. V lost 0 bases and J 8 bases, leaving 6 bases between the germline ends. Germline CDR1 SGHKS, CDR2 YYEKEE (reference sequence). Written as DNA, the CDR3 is TGTGCCAGCAGCTTGGTCCCCGATGAGCAGTTCTTC. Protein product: CASSLVPDEQFF.

CDR3 sequence: CASTSGWVETDTQYF. The DNA of the CDR3 is TGTGCCAGCACCTCAGGTTGGGTAGAGACAGATACGCAGTATTTT. This chain uses TRBV6-1 with TRBJ2-3; D remains unclear. The CDR3 runs 15 residues. Looked up from germline, CDR1 is MNHNS and CDR2 is SASEGT. V was trimmed by 7 bases and J by 3 bases, leaving 17 bases between them.

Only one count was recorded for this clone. The CDR3 sequence: CASRSGVRGLILEQYF. The CDR3 DNA is TGTGCCAGCAGGTCGGGTGTGAGGGGGCTTATACTGGAGCAGTACTTC. The V and J genes are TRBV28 and TRBJ2-7; 7 positions match TRBD1. V lost 6 bases to trimming and J lost 7 bases; unmatched junction nucleotides: 18. Germline lookup yields CDR1 MDHEN and CDR2 SYDVKM. The CDR3 covers 16 residues.

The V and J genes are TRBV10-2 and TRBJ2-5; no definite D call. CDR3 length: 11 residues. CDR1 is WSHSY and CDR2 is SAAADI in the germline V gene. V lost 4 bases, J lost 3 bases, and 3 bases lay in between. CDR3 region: CASSVEETQYF. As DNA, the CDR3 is TGCGCCAGCAGTGTAGAAGAGACCCAGTACTTC.

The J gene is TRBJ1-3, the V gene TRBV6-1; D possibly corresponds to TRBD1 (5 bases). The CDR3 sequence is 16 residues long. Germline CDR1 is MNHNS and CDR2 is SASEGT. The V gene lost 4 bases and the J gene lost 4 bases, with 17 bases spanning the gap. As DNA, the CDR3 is TGTGCCAGCAGTGTTTGGGGCTTTCTTCGAGGAAACACCATATATTTT. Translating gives CASSVWGFLRGNTIYF.

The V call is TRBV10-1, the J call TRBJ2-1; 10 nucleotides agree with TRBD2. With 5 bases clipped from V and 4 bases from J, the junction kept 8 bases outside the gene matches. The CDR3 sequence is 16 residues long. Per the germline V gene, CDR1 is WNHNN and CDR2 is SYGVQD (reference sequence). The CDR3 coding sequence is TGCGCCAGCAGTCTCCTTAGCGGGGGGTTATACAATGAGCAGTTCTTC. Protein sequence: CASSLLSGGLYNEQFF.

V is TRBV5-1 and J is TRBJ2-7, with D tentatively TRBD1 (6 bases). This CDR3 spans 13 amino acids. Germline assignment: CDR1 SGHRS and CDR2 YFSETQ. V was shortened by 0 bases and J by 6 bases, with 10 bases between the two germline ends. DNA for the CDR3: TGCGCCAGCAGCTTGGACAGGGTAGGCGAGCAGTACTTC. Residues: CASSLDRVGEQYF.

The CDR3 sequence: CSVDPTGLVQYF. DNA of the CDR3: TGCAGCGTTGATCCGACAGGGCTAGTGCAGTATTTT. The chain links TRBV29-1 to TRBJ2-3, with 7 bases aligning to TRBD1. Germline CDR1 reads SQVTM; CDR2 reads ANQGSEA. The CDR3 length is 12 residues. V lost 3 bases, J lost 11 bases, and 8 bases stayed unmatched.

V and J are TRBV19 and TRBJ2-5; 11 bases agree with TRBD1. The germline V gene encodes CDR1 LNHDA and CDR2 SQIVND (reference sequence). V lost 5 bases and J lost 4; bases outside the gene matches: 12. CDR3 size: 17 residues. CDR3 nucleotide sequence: TGTGCCAGTAGTGTATCCAAGGGACAGGGGGTCCGAGAGACCCAGTACTTC. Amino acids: CASSVSKGQGVRETQYF.

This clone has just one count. This chain's CDR3 is CASSLNRVYNQPQHF. DNA for the CDR3: TGCGCCAGCAGCTTAAACAGGGTCTACAATCAGCCCCAGCATTTT. The chain combines TRBV5-1 with TRBJ1-5; maybe TRBD1 (6 bases). V was pared by 2 bases and J by 3 bases, with 12 bases between. CDR3 length: 15 amino acids. Germline CDR1 is SGHRS and CDR2 is YFSETQ.

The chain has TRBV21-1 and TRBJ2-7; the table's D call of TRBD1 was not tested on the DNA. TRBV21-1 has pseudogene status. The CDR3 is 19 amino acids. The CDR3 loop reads CASSISGTVTRRATYEQYF. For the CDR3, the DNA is TGTGCCAGCAGCATTTCCGGGACAGTCACTCGGAGGGCTACCTACGAGCAGTACTTC.

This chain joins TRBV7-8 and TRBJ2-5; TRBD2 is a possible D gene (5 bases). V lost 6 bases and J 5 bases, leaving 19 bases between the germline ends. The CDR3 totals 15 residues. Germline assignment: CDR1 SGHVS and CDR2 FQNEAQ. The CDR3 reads CASRLTEGSWETQYF. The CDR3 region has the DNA TGTGCCAGCAGATTGACTGAGGGTAGTTGGGAGACCCAGTACTTC. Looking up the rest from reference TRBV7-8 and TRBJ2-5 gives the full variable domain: GAGVSQSPRYKVAKRGQDVALRCDPISGHVSLFWYQQALGQGPEFLTYFQNEAQLDKSGLPSDRFFAERPEGSVSTLKIQRTQQEDSAVYLCASRLTEGSWETQYFGPGTRLLVL.

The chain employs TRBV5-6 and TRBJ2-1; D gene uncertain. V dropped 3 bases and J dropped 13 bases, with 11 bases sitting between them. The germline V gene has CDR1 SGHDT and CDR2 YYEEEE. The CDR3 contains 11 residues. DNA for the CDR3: TGTGCCAGCAGCTCGGCTAGGTTACAGTTCTTC. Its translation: CASSSARLQFF.

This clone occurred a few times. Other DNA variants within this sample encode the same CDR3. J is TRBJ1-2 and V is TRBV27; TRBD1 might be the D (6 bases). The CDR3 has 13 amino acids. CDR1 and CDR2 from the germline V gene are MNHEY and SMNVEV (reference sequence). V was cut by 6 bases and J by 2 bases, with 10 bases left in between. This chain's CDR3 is CASRPTGNYGYTF. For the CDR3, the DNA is TGTGCCAGCAGACCCACAGGGAACTATGGCTACACCTTC.

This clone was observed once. In nucleotides, the CDR3 is TGTGCCAGCAGTCCCAGACAAGCCTCGAGAAAACTGTTTTTT. Translation: CASSPRQASRKLFF. This rearrangement joins TRBV28 to TRBJ1-4, with no clear D. This CDR3 is built from 14 residues. Germline CDR1 is MDHEN and CDR2 is SYDVKM. V was pared by 5 bases and J by 10 bases, with 17 bases between.